A selection of T cell receptor beta chains follows, all from one sample in a study of cytomegalovirus exposure and HLA in healthy donors. Profiled with immunoSEQ multiplex PCR; TCRdb holds only in-frame clones, not every one. Of about 160,000 clones in the sample, around 77% were seen once. Sequencing was done on a sample of PBMCs. These receptor sequences come from a woman in her thirties in good health and CMV-seronegative. Each CDR3 is given with its conserved first and last residue. D genes are given only for firm matches. The listing skips clone size in some rows; elsewhere it reads once, few, many or a size class.

. | TRBJ1-1 | TRBV27 | TRBD1 | CASSFTGVFTEAFF | TGTGCCAGCAGTTTTACAGGGGTATTCACTGAAGCTTTCTTT
. | TRBJ2-7 | TRBV11-2 | TRBD1 | CASSFGQGRNEQYF | TGTGCCAGCAGCTTCGGACAGGGTCGCAACGAGCAGTACTTC
. | TRBJ2-1 | TRBV7-3 | TRBD2 | CASSLGLAGVNEQFF | TGTGCCAGCAGCTTGGGGCTAGCGGGGGTCAATGAGCAGTTCTTC
. | TRBJ2-5 | TRBV9 | TRBD2 | CASSVAGAGGYQETQYF | TGTGCCAGCAGCGTAGCAGGAGCGGGGGGGTACCAAGAGACCCAGTACTTC
. | TRBJ1-2 | TRBV5-1 | . | CASSLSQGRGYTF | TGCGCCAGCAGCTTGTCACAGGGTAGGGGCTACACCTTC
. | TRBJ1-2 | TRBV27 | . | CASALGVQGIYGYTF | TGTGCCAGCGCACTAGGGGTTCAGGGGATCTATGGCTACACCTTC
. | TRBJ2-2 | TRBV27 | TRBD1 | CASSPHRGNTGELFF | TGTGCCAGCAGTCCGCACAGGGGGAACACCGGGGAGCTGTTTTTT
. | TRBJ2-7 | TRBV18 | . | CASSPRGQGKYEQYF | TGTGCCAGCTCACCACGTGGGCAGGGGAAATACGAGCAGTACTTC
. | TRBJ2-6 | TRBV2 | . | CARSDTGTGANVLTF | TGTGCCAGGTCAGATACAGGGACCGGGGCCAACGTCCTGACTTTC
. | TRBJ2-3 | TRBV7-2 | . | CASRVAGITDTQYF | TGTGCCAGCAGGGTCGCCGGGATCACAGATACGCAGTATTTT
. | TRBJ1-4 | TRBV19 | . | CASSIPLHGRGINEKLFF | TGTGCCAGTAGTATTCCCCTGCATGGTAGGGGGATTAATGAAAAACTGTTTTTT
. | TRBJ1-4 | TRBV4-2 | . | CASSQDRTEGGEKLFF | TGTGCCAGCAGCCAAGATCGGACAGAAGGCGGAGAAAAACTGTTTTTT
once | TRBJ2-3 | TRBV7-6 | TRBD2 | CASSLGRTRQTDTQYF | TGTGCCAGCAGCTTAGGGAGGACTAGACAGACAGATACGCAGTATTTT
. | TRBJ1-1 | TRBV29-1 | TRBD1 | CSVTGGGTEAFF | TGCAGCGTTACAGGGGGAGGGACTGAAGCTTTCTTT
. | TRBJ2-7 | TRBV6-1 | TRBD2 | CASSPTLAGVHEQYF | TGTGCCAGCAGTCCCACACTAGCGGGAGTCCACGAGCAGTACTTC
. | TRBJ2-7 | TRBV18 | . | CASSPEGDSYEQYF | TGTGCCAGCTCACCCGAGGGTGACTCCTACGAGCAGTACTTC
. | TRBJ1-5 | TRBV9 | . | CASSVEGAPQPQHF | TGTGCCAGCAGCGTAGAAGGGGCACCTCAGCCCCAGCATTTT
. | TRBJ2-7 | TRBV6-6 | TRBD2 | CASSYGTSGAPYEQYF | TGTGCCAGCAGTTACGGGACTAGCGGGGCTCCCTACGAGCAGTACTTC